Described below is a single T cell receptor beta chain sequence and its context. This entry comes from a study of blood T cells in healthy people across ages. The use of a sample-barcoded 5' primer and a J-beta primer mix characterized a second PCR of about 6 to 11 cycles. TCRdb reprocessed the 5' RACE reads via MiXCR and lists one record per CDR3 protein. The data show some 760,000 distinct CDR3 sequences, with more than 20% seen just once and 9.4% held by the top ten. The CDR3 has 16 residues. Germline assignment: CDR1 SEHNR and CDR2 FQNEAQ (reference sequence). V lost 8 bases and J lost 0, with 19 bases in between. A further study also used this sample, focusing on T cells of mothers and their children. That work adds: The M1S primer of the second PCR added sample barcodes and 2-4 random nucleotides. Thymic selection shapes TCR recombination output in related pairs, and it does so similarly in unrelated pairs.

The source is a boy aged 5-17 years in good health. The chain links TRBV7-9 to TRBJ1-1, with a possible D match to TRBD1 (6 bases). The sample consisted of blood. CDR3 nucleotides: TGTGCCAGCGCTCCGTGGGGGCTACAGCTGAACACTGAAGCTTTCTTT. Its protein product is CASAPWGLQLNTEAFF. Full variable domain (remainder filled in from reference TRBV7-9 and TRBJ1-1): DTGVSQNPRHKITKRGQNVTFRCDPISEHNRLYWYRQTLGQGPEFLTYFQNEAQLEKSRLLSDRFSAERPKGSFSTLEIQRTEQGDSAMYLCASAPWGLQLNTEAFFGQGTRLTVV.